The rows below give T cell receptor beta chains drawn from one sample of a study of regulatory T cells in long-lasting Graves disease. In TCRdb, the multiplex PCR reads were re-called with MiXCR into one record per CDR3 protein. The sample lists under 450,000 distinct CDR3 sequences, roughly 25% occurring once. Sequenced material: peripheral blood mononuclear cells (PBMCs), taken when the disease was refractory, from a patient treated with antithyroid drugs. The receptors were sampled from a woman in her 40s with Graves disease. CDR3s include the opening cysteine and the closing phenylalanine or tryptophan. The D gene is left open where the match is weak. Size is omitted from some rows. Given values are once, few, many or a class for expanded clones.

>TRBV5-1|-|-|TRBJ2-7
CASADGKLGAYEQYF
TGCGCCAGCGCGGACGGGAAGCTGGGGGCCTACGAGCAGTACTTC
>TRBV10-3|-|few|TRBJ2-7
CAISESSNYEQYF
TGTGCCATCAGTGAGTCTAGTAATTACGAGCAGTACTTC
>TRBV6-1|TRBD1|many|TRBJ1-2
CASTKTGAHNYGYTF
TGTGCCAGCACCAAGACAGGGGCGCATAACTATGGCTACACCTTC
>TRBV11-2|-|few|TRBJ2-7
CASSLDLVRGQKTYEQYF
TGTGCCAGCAGCTTAGATCTAGTTCGGGGACAAAAGACCTACGAGCAGTACTTC
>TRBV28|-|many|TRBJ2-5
CASSLGRLYQETQYF
TGTGCCAGCAGTTTAGGTCGATTGTACCAAGAGACCCAGTACTTC
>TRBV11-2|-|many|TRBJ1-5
CASSSTGIQPQHF
TGTGCCAGCAGCTCAACAGGGATTCAGCCCCAGCATTTT
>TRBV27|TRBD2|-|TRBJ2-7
CASRSLATYEQYF
TGTGCCAGCAGGTCACTAGCGACCTACGAGCAGTACTTC
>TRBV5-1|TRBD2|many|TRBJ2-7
CASRSAGVEWEQYF
TGCGCCAGCAGATCAGCGGGAGTCGAGTGGGAGCAGTACTTC
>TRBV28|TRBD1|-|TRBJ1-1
CASSLTGQEYTEAFF
TGTGCCAGCAGTTTGACGGGACAGGAGTACACTGAAGCTTTCTTT
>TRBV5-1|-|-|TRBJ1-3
CASSFSPISGNTIYF
TGCGCCAGCAGCTTTTCCCCGATTTCTGGAAACACCATATATTTT
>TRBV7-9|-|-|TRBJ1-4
CASSLLQSPGEKLFF
TGTGCCAGCAGCTTACTACAGTCTCCCGGCGAAAAACTGTTTTTT
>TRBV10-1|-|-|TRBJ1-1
CASSPQPIGLNTEAFF
TGCGCCAGCAGCCCACAGCCGATAGGACTGAACACTGAAGCTTTCTTT
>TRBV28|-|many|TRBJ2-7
CASTIDRAYEQYF
TGTGCCAGCACCATCGACCGTGCCTACGAGCAGTACTTC
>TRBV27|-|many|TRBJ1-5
CASSFMWGGNQPQHF
TGTGCCAGCAGTTTTATGTGGGGTGGCAATCAGCCCCAGCATTTT
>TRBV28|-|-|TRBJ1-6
CTSSLTGNSPLHF
TGTACCAGCAGTTTAACCGGGAATTCACCCCTCCACTTT
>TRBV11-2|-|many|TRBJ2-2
CASSLGPRELFF
TGTGCCAGCAGCTTAGGGCCCCGGGAGCTGTTTTTT
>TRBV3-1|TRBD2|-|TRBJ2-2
CASSRLAGGSNTGELFF
TGTGCCAGCAGCAGACTAGCGGGAGGTTCGAACACCGGGGAGCTGTTTTTT
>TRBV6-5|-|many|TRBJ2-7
CASSLAQFYEQYF
TGTGCCAGCAGTTTAGCGCAGTTCTACGAGCAGTACTTC
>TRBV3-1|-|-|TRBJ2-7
CASSQVLAPSYEQYF
TGTGCCAGCAGCCAAGTCCTCGCCCCTTCCTACGAGCAGTACTTC
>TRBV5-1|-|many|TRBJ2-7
CASSLSGTYEQYF
TGTGCCAGCAGCTTATCTGGAACCTACGAGCAGTACTTC
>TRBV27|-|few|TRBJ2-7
CASSLVQGDYYEQYF
TGTGCCAGCAGTTTAGTTCAGGGTGATTACTACGAGCAGTACTTC
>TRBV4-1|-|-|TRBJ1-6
CASSQVVGRTNSPLHF
TGCGCCAGCAGCCAAGTGGTAGGGCGGACAAATTCACCCCTCCACTTT
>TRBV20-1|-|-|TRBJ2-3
CSASGTLISTDTQYF
TGCAGTGCTAGTGGGACCTTGATTTCCACAGATACGCAGTATTTT
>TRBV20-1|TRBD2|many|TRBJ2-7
CSAPRPGGRNYEQYF
TGCAGTGCCCCTCGGCCGGGGGGAAGGAACTACGAGCAGTACTTC
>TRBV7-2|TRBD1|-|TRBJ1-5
CASSSQQGEPQHF
TGTGCCAGCAGCTCGCAGCAGGGGGAGCCCCAGCATTTT
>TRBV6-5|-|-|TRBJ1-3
CASSYAGRGNTIYF
TGTGCCAGCAGTTACGCAGGGCGGGGAAACACCATATATTTT
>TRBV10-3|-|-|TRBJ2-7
CAISESGGGNEQYF
TGTGCCATCAGTGAGTCGGGCGGTGGGAACGAGCAGTACTTC
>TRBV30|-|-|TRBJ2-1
CAWSVQNEQFF
TGTGCCTGGAGTGTACAGAATGAGCAGTTCTTC
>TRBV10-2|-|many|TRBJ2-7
CASSDGRTYEQYF
TGCGCCAGCAGTGACGGCAGAACCTACGAGCAGTACTTC
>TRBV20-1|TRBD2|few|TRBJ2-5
CSAGPTSGRVETQYF
TGCAGTGCCGGGCCGACTAGCGGGAGGGTAGAGACCCAGTACTTC
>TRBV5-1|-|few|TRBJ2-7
CASRVELTFSYERYF
TGCGCCAGCAGAGTAGAGCTTACATTCTCCTACGAGCGGTACTTC
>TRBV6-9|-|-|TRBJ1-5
CASSSFGQPQHF
TGTGCCAGCAGTTCCTTTGGGCAGCCCCAGCATTTT
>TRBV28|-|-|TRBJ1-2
CASSFSSYGYAF
TGCGCCAGCAGTTTTAGCAGCTATGGCTACGCCTTC
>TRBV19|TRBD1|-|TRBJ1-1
CASSGRGLGTEAFF
TGTGCCAGTAGTGGGAGGGGGCTCGGCACTGAAGCTTTCTTT
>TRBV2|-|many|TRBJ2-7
CASSPGLVSYEQYF
TGTGCCAGCAGTCCGGGACTGGTCTCCTACGAGCAGTACTTC
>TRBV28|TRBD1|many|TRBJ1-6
CASRPGQGNSPLHF
TGTGCCAGCAGGCCGGGACAGGGTAATTCACCCCTCCACTTT
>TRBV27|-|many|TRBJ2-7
CASSWQWSGEQYF
TGTGCCAGCAGTTGGCAGTGGTCGGGAGAGCAGTACTTC
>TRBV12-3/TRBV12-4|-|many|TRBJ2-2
CASSYGPNTGELFF
TGTGCCAGCAGTTACGGCCCGAACACCGGGGAGCTGTTTTTT
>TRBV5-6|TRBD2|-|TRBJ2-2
CASSPGLAGGSEELFF
TGTGCCAGCAGCCCCGGACTAGCGGGAGGGAGCGAGGAGCTGTTTTTT
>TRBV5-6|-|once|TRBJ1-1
CASSFSGVGTEAFF
TGTGCCAGCAGCTTTTCAGGGGTTGGCACTGAAGCTTTCTTT
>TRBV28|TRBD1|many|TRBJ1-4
CASSSSGGADEKLFF
TGTGCCAGCAGTTCATCAGGGGGCGCGGACGAAAAACTGTTTTTT
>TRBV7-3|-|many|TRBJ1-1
CASSPRTEPLNTEAFF
TGTGCCAGCAGCCCAAGGACAGAACCCCTGAACACTGAAGCTTTCTTT
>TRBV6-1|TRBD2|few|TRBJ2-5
CASSGTLAVVKETQYF
TGTGCCAGCAGCGGAACACTAGCGGTAGTAAAAGAGACCCAGTACTTC
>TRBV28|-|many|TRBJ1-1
CASSLSRGNEAFF
TGTGCCAGCAGTTTAAGCCGAGGGAATGAAGCTTTCTTT
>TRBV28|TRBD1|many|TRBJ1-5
CASSSTGGLNQPQHF
TGTGCCAGCAGTTCGACAGGGGGCCTCAATCAGCCCCAGCATTTT
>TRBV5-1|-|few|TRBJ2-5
CASSPVRWGETQYF
TGCGCCAGCAGTCCCGTGAGATGGGGAGAGACCCAGTACTTC
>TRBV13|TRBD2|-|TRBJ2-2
CASSLSPGGSTGELFF
TGTGCCAGCAGCTTAAGTCCGGGAGGGAGTACCGGGGAGCTGTTTTTT
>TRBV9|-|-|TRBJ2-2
CASSVGGLHTGELFF
TGTGCCAGCAGCGTAGGGGGTCTTCACACCGGGGAGCTGTTTTTT
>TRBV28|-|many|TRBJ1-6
CASSPGTLNSPLHF
TGTGCCAGCAGCCCCGGGACCCTAAATTCACCCCTCCACTTT
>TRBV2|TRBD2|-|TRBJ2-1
CASRASGRGDEQFF
TGTGCCAGTAGGGCTAGCGGGAGGGGTGATGAGCAGTTCTTC
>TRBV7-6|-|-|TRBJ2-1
CASSLASNEQFF
TGTGCCAGCAGCTTAGCGTCAAATGAGCAGTTCTTC
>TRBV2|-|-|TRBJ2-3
CASRRPGRGIDTQYF
TGTGCCAGCAGACGCCCCGGGCGTGGGATAGATACGCAGTATTTT
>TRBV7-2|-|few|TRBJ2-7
CASSLVGLGIYEQYF
TGTGCCAGCAGCTTAGTTGGCCTAGGCATCTACGAGCAGTACTTC